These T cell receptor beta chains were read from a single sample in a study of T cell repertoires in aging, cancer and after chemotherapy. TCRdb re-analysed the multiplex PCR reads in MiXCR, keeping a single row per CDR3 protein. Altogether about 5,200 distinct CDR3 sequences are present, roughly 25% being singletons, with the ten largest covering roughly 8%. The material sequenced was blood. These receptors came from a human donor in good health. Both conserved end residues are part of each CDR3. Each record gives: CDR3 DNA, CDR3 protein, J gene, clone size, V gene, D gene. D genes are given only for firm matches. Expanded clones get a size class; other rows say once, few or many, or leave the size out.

cdr3_nt: TGTGCCAGCAGTACCCGGACAGGGGACAATGAGCAGTTCTTC
cdr3_aa: CASSTRTGDNEQFF
j_call: TRBJ2-1
clone_size: medium-sized
v_call: TRBV27
d_call: TRBD1

cdr3_nt: TGTGCCAGCAGCTACTCATCAGGGATTGAAGCTTTCTTT
cdr3_aa: CASSYSSGIEAFF
j_call: TRBJ1-1
clone_size: few
v_call: TRBV5-4
d_call: -

cdr3_nt: TGTGCCAGCAGCTACGGGACGGATTATAATTCACCCCTCCACTTT
cdr3_aa: CASSYGTDYNSPLHF
j_call: TRBJ1-6
clone_size: medium-sized
v_call: TRBV5-4
d_call: -

cdr3_nt: TGCAGTGCTAGGGTGGACTTCACTGAAGCTTTCTTT
cdr3_aa: CSARVDFTEAFF
j_call: TRBJ1-1
clone_size: -
v_call: TRBV20-1
d_call: -

cdr3_nt: TGTGCCAGCAGCGAGGAGGGCGCCGTGGGGACCCAGTACTTC
cdr3_aa: CASSEEGAVGTQYF
j_call: TRBJ2-5
clone_size: medium-sized
v_call: TRBV5-6
d_call: -

cdr3_nt: TGTGCCAGTAGTATACAGCCTTTAAATGAAAAACTGTTTTTT
cdr3_aa: CASSIQPLNEKLFF
j_call: TRBJ1-4
clone_size: medium-sized
v_call: TRBV19
d_call: -

cdr3_nt: TGTGCCAGCAGTTACTCGAAGGGGGCTAGTGGCTACACCTTC
cdr3_aa: CASSYSKGASGYTF
j_call: TRBJ1-2
clone_size: medium-sized
v_call: TRBV6-5
d_call: TRBD1

cdr3_nt: TGTGCCATCAGTAGGGGGGATGTTGAAGCTTTCTTT
cdr3_aa: CAISRGDVEAFF
j_call: TRBJ1-1
clone_size: -
v_call: TRBV10-3
d_call: -

cdr3_nt: TGTGCCAGCAGTCCCGGCAGTTCAGGAAGCTACACCTTC
cdr3_aa: CASSPGSSGSYTF
j_call: TRBJ1-2
clone_size: few
v_call: TRBV6-4
d_call: -

cdr3_nt: TGCAGTGCTAGCAGGGACAGGGGAATAAGCGTGAACACTGAAGCTTTCTTT
cdr3_aa: CSASRDRGISVNTEAFF
j_call: TRBJ1-1
clone_size: few
v_call: TRBV20-1
d_call: TRBD1

cdr3_nt: TGTGCCAGCAGCCTGGGACCTGTGGAGGGCTACACCTTC
cdr3_aa: CASSLGPVEGYTF
j_call: TRBJ1-2
clone_size: medium-sized
v_call: TRBV7-9
d_call: -

cdr3_nt: TGTGCCAGCACAAGTAGCGGTGACAATGAGCAGTTCTTC
cdr3_aa: CASTSSGDNEQFF
j_call: TRBJ2-1
clone_size: medium-sized
v_call: TRBV6-6
d_call: -

cdr3_nt: TGTGCCATCACCAGGGCCGGCACAGATACGCAGTATTTT
cdr3_aa: CAITRAGTDTQYF
j_call: TRBJ2-3
clone_size: medium-sized
v_call: TRBV10-3
d_call: -

cdr3_nt: TGCAGCGTTGAGGTGGCATCGGATCAGCCCCAGCATTTT
cdr3_aa: CSVEVASDQPQHF
j_call: TRBJ1-5
clone_size: medium-sized
v_call: TRBV29-1
d_call: -

cdr3_nt: TGTGCCTGGGACCGGCGGCCAGATACGCAGTATTTT
cdr3_aa: CAWDRRPDTQYF
j_call: TRBJ2-3
clone_size: medium-sized
v_call: TRBV30
d_call: -

cdr3_nt: TGTGCCTGGAACAGGGACCGTTATTCCCGAGGAGAGCAGTACTTC
cdr3_aa: CAWNRDRYSRGEQYF
j_call: TRBJ2-7
clone_size: medium-sized
v_call: TRBV30
d_call: -

cdr3_nt: TGTGCCAGCAGCTTGTTCCGGGGGCCCTCGACAGATACGCAGTATTTT
cdr3_aa: CASSLFRGPSTDTQYF
j_call: TRBJ2-3
clone_size: -
v_call: TRBV5-6
d_call: -

cdr3_nt: TGCAGTGCTAGAGGTACGGGATTCTATGGCTACACCTTC
cdr3_aa: CSARGTGFYGYTF
j_call: TRBJ1-2
clone_size: once
v_call: TRBV20-1
d_call: -

cdr3_nt: TGTGCCAGCAGGAGGGAGGGGGCCGGGGAGCTGTTTTTT
cdr3_aa: CASRREGAGELFF
j_call: TRBJ2-2
clone_size: medium-sized
v_call: TRBV6-1
d_call: -

cdr3_nt: TGCAGTGCTAGAGGACCGGTCTCTGGGGCCAACGTCCTGACTTTC
cdr3_aa: CSARGPVSGANVLTF
j_call: TRBJ2-6
clone_size: -
v_call: TRBV20-1
d_call: -

cdr3_nt: TGCAGTGCTAGAGACCCGGGGAACCAGGCTGGCAACAATTCACCCCTCCACTTT
cdr3_aa: CSARDPGNQAGNNSPLHF
j_call: TRBJ1-6
clone_size: -
v_call: TRBV20-1
d_call: -

cdr3_nt: TGTGCCAGCGGTTACAGGGGCCCCTGGTGGTTCCTTAAATATGGCTACACCTTC
cdr3_aa: CASGYRGPWWFLKYGYTF
j_call: TRBJ1-2
clone_size: medium-sized
v_call: TRBV27
d_call: TRBD1

cdr3_nt: TGTGCCAGCAAGTTGGCGGGAACAAACACTGAAGCTTTCTTT
cdr3_aa: CASKLAGTNTEAFF
j_call: TRBJ1-1
clone_size: -
v_call: TRBV5-5
d_call: -

cdr3_nt: TGTGCCAGCAGCTTCACAGGGGACACTGAAGCTTTCTTT
cdr3_aa: CASSFTGDTEAFF
j_call: TRBJ1-1
clone_size: -
v_call: TRBV12-3/TRBV12-4
d_call: TRBD1

cdr3_nt: TGTGCCTGGAGTGTAACAGGGGGCCGGGAGCTGTTTTTT
cdr3_aa: CAWSVTGGRELFF
j_call: TRBJ2-2
clone_size: medium-sized
v_call: TRBV30
d_call: TRBD1

cdr3_nt: TGTGCCAGTTTGGGGACAGGGACCCACGAGCAGTACTTC
cdr3_aa: CASLGTGTHEQYF
j_call: TRBJ2-7
clone_size: -
v_call: TRBV28
d_call: TRBD1

cdr3_nt: TGTGCCAGCAGCTTATCGGGACAGGCGGGCTCTGGAAACACCATATATTTT
cdr3_aa: CASSLSGQAGSGNTIYF
j_call: TRBJ1-3
clone_size: medium-sized
v_call: TRBV7-6
d_call: TRBD1

cdr3_nt: TGTGCCTGGAGCGGCTTCTATGGCTACACCTTC
cdr3_aa: CAWSGFYGYTF
j_call: TRBJ1-2
clone_size: medium-sized
v_call: TRBV30
d_call: -

cdr3_nt: TGCGCCAGCAGCCAAGATCCGACGGGGTTTTTGAAGGAGACCCAGTACTTC
cdr3_aa: CASSQDPTGFLKETQYF
j_call: TRBJ2-5
clone_size: -
v_call: TRBV4-3
d_call: -